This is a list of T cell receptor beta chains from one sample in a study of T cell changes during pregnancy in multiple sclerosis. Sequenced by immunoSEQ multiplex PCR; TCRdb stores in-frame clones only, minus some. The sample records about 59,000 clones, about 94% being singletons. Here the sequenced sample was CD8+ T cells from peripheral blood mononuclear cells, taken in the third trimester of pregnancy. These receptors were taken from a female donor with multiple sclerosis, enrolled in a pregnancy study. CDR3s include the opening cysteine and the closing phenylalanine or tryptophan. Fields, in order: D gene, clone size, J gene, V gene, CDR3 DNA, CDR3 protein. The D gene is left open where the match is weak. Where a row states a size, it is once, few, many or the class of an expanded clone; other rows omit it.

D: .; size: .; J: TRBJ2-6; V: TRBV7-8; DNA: TGTGCCAGCAGCTTAGAAACTTCTGGGGCCAACGTCCTGACTTTC; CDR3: CASSLETSGANVLTF
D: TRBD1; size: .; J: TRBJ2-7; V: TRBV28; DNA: TGTGCCAGCAGTTTTAGGGGGCGCAAGGTCTACGAGCAGTACTTC; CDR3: CASSFRGRKVYEQYF
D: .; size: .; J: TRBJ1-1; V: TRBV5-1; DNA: TGCGCCAGCAGCTGGACCTCGGGGGGCCACACTGAAGCTTTCTTT; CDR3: CASSWTSGGHTEAFF
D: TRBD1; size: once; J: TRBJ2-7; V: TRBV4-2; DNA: TGTGTCAGCAGCCAACAGACCGGGGACAGAGCCTACGAGCAGTACTTC; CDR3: CVSSQQTGDRAYEQYF
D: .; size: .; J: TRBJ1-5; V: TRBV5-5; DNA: TGTGCCAGCAGCTTGGAGGGTTTGGGAGGGCCCTTCAATCAGCCCCAGCATTTT; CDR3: CASSLEGLGGPFNQPQHF
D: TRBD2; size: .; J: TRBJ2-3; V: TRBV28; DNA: TGTGCCAGCAGTTCACTAGCGGGAGCTGGAGCAGATACGCAGTATTTT; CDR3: CASSSLAGAGADTQYF
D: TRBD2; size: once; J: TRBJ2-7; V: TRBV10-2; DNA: TGCGCCAGCAGTGAGTCCCCGCTAGCGGGATACGAGCAGTACTTC; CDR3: CASSESPLAGYEQYF
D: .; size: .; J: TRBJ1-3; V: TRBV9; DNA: TGTGCCAGCAGCGTAGTAGCCCAGGGTGGAAACACCATATATTTT; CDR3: CASSVVAQGGNTIYF
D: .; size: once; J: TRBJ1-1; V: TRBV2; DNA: TGTGCCAGCATCGGGTATTCCGATATGAACACTGAAGCTTTCTTT; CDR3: CASIGYSDMNTEAFF
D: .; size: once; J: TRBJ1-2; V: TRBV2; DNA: TGTGCCAGCAGTGTCAAGGGGTTTAATGGCTACACCTTC; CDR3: CASSVKGFNGYTF
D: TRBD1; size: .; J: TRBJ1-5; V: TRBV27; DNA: TGTGCCAGCAGCAACGGACAGGGGGCGCAGCCCCAGCATTTT; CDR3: CASSNGQGAQPQHF
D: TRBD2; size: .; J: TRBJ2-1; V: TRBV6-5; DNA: TGTGCCAGCAGTTACGTAGCGGGTCACAATGAGCAGTTCTTC; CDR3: CASSYVAGHNEQFF
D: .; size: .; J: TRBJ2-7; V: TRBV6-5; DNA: TGTGCCAGCAGTATGGGACTTTACGAGCAGTACTTC; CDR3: CASSMGLYEQYF
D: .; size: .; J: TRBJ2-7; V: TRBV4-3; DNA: TGCGCCAGCAGCCAAGGGGTTGAGACAGTAACCTACGAGCAGTACTTC; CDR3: CASSQGVETVTYEQYF
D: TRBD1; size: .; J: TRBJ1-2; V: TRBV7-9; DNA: TGTGCCAGCAGCGGGACAGGGGCCTCCTATGGCTACACCTTC; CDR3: CASSGTGASYGYTF
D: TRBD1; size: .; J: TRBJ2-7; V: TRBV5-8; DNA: TGTGCCAGCAGGACCCGGGACAGCTACGAGCAGTACTTC; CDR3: CASRTRDSYEQYF
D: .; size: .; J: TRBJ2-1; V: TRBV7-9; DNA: TGTGCCAGCAGCTCAGGACAGACCGACAATGAGCAGTTCTTC; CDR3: CASSSGQTDNEQFF
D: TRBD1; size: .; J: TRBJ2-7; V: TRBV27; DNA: TGTGCCAGCAGTTTCACGACAGGGGAGGAGCAGTACTTC; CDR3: CASSFTTGEEQYF
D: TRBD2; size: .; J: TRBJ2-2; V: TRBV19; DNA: TGTGCCAGTAGTATATCTAGCGGGAGTGCGGGGGAGCTGTTTTTT; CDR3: CASSISSGSAGELFF
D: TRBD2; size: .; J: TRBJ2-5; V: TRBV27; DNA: TGTGCCAGCAGTCTGGGACTAGCGGGAGGTAGAGAGACCCAGTACTTC; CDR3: CASSLGLAGGRETQYF
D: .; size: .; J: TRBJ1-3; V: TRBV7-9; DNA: TGTGCCAGCAGCCCCCCCATAGGCCGAGGAGGAAACACCATATATTTT; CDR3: CASSPPIGRGGNTIYF
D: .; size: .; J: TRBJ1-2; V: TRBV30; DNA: TGTGCCTGGAGCGCCGGGGTCTATGGCTACACCTTC; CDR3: CAWSAGVYGYTF
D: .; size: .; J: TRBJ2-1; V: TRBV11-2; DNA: TGTGCCAGCAGATCGACTGACGAGACCTACAATGAGCAGTTCTTC; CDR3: CASRSTDETYNEQFF
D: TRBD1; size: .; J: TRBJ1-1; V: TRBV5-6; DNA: TGTGCCAGCAGCGCAGCAGGGGGTAAGACTGAAGCTTTCTTT; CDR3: CASSAAGGKTEAFF
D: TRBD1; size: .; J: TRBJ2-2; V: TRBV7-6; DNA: TGTGCCAGCAGCCCCCCGGGACAGGGGGAGCTGTTTTTT; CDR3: CASSPPGQGELFF
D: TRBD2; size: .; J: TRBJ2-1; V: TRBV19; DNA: TGTGCCAGTGGACTAGCGCCCTACAATGAGCAGTTCTTC; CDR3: CASGLAPYNEQFF
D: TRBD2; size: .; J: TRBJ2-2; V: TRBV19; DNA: TGTGCCAGTAGGATACTAGCGGGAGTTCCGTTCGGGGAGCTGTTTTTT; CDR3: CASRILAGVPFGELFF
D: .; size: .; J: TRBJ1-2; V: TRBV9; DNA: TGTGCCAGCAGCAGAGAACCCTATGGCTACACCTTC; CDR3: CASSREPYGYTF
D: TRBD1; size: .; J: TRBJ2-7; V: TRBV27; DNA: TGTGCCAGCGGAGTGACAGGGGTTCTAGGCGAGCAGTACTTC; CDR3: CASGVTGVLGEQYF
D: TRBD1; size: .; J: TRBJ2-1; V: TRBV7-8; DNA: TGTGCCAGCAGCTTAGTGGCAGGGGGAAATGAGCAGTTCTTC; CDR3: CASSLVAGGNEQFF
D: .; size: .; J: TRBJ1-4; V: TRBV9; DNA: TGTGCCAGCAGCCAACAGGGAAAGGACGAAAAACTGTTTTTT; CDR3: CASSQQGKDEKLFF
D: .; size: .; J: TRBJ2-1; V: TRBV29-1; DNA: TGCAGCTCAGAAGGGAGCGGGTCCTCAAATGAGCAGTTCTTC; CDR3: CSSEGSGSSNEQFF
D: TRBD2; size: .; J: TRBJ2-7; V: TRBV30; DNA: TGTGCCTGGAGTGTAGGGAGGGGCTACGAGCAGTACTTC; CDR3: CAWSVGRGYEQYF
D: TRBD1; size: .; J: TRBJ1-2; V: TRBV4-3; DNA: TGCGCCAGCAGCCACTTCGGGACAGGGCTAGGCGGCTACACCTTC; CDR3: CASSHFGTGLGGYTF
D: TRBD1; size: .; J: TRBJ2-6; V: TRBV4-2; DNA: TGTGCCAGCAGCCAAGGCCCCAGTATCGGGACAGGGGGCTCTGGGGCCAACGTCCTGACTTTC; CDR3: CASSQGPSIGTGGSGANVLTF
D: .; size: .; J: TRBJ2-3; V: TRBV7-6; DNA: TGTGCCAGCAGCCCGCAGAGCACAGATACGCAGTATTTT; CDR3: CASSPQSTDTQYF
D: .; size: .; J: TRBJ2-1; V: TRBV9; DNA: TGTGCCAGCAGCGTAGGGACTCCACGGGATGAGCAGTTCTTC; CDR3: CASSVGTPRDEQFF
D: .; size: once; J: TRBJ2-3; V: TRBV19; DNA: TGTGCCAGTGAGGGCACAGATACGCAGTATTTT; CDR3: CASEGTDTQYF
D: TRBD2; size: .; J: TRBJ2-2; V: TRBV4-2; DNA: TGTGCCAGCAGCCAAGAATCGAGGGAGGGCCTTTCCGGGGAGCTGTTTTTT; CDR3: CASSQESREGLSGELFF
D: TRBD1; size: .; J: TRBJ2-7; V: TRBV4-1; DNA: TGCGCCAGCAGCCAATCGGCAGGGGGCTACGAGCAGTACTTC; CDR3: CASSQSAGGYEQYF
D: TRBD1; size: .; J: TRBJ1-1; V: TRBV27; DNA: TGTGCCAGCAGCAACAGACAGGGGGCGCGGGACACTGAAGCTTTCTTT; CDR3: CASSNRQGARDTEAFF
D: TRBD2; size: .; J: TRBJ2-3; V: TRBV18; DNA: TGTGCCAGCTCACCACCTGTCACTAGCGGGATTGTAGATACGCAGTATTTT; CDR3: CASSPPVTSGIVDTQYF
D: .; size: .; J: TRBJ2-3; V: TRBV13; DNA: TGTGCCAGCAGCATGCGGGGTAGAAGTATCGATACGCAGTATTTT; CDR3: CASSMRGRSIDTQYF
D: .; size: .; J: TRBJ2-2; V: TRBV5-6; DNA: TGTGCCAGCAGCTTCGTCCAGGAAGCTCGTCCCGGGGAGCTGTTTTTT; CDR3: CASSFVQEARPGELFF
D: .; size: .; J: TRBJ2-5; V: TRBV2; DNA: TGTGCCAGCAGTGGCAGGGGGGACGTACAAGAGACCCAGTACTTC; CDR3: CASSGRGDVQETQYF
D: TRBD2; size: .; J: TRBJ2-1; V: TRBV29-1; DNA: TGCAGCGTTGAAGTAGCGGGTGCCTACAATGAGCAGTTCTTC; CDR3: CSVEVAGAYNEQFF
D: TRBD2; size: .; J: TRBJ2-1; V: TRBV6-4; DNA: TGTGCCAGCAGTAGCGGGGGGTTAAACAATGAGCAGTTCTTC; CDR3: CASSSGGLNNEQFF
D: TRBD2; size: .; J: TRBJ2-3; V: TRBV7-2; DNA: TGTGCCAGCAGCCCCGCGGGGGGCCCAGATACGCAGTATTTT; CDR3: CASSPAGGPDTQYF
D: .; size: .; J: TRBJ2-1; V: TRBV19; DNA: TGTGCCAGTAGTATACAGGCCGGCTACAATGAGCAGTTCTTC; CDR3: CASSIQAGYNEQFF
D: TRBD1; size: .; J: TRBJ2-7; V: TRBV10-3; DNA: TGTGCCATCAACCCCGGGACAGGGTACGAGCAGTACTTC; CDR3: CAINPGTGYEQYF
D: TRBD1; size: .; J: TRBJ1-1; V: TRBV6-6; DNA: TGTGCCAGCAGAGACGTACAGGGGGCAGGCGCTGAAGCTTTCTTT; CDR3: CASRDVQGAGAEAFF
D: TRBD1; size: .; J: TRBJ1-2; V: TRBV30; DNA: TGTGCCTGGGGGGGACAGACCTATGGCTACACCTTC; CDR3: CAWGGQTYGYTF
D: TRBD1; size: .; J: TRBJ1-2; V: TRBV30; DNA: TGTGCCTGGAGTCTCCAGGGGGGCTATGGCTACACCTTC; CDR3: CAWSLQGGYGYTF
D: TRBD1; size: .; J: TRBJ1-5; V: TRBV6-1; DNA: TGTGCCAGCAGTGAAACTAGCAGGGGGCGAAATCAGCCCCAGCATTTT; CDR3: CASSETSRGRNQPQHF
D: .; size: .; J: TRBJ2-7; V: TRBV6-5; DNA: TGTGCCAGCAGTTACTCGAAACGGGGCGAGCAGTACTTC; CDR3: CASSYSKRGEQYF
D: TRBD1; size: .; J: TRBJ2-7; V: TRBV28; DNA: TGTGCCAGCAGTTTATCTCCCACAGGGGGCTCCTACGAGCAGTACTTC; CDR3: CASSLSPTGGSYEQYF